This T cell receptor (beta chain) was found in a study of technical replicates of blood from a handful of donors. Germline V gives CDR1 SGDLS, CDR2 YYNGEE. The CDR3 consists of 17 residues. V was pared by 4 bases and J by 7 bases, with 17 bases of the junction left unmatched. Profiling relied on immunoSEQ multiplex PCR, and the TCRdb table lists in-frame clones only, not all of them. This table has some 70,000 clones, around 97% appearing once. The receptor comes from a human donor in good health. This chain connects TRBV9 to TRBJ2-1; 7 bases line up with TRBD2. The sequenced sample was T cells isolated from PBMCs. As DNA, the CDR3 is TGTGCCAGCAGCACCCCCAATGGGGGGGAGGGAAGAAATGAGCAGTTCTTC. Translated, it gives CASSTPNGGEGRNEQFF.